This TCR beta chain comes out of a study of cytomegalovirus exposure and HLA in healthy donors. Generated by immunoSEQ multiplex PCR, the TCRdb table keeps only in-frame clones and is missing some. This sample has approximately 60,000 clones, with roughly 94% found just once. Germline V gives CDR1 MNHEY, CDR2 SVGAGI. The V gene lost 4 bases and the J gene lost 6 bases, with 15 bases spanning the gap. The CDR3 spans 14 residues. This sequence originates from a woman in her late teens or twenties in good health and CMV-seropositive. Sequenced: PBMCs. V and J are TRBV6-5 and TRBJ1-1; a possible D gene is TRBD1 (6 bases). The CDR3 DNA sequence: TGTGCCAGCAGTTCCGGGACACCGTTTTCTGAAGCTTTCTTT. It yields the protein CASSSGTPFSEAFF.